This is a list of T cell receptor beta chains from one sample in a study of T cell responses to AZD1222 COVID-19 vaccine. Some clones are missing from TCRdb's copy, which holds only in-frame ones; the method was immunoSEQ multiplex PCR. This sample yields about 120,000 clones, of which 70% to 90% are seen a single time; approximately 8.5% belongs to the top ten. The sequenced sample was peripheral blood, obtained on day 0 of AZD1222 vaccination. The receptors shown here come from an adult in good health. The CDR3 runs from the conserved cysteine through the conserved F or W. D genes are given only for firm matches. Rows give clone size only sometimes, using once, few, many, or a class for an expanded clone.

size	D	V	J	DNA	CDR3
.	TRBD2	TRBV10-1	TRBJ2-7	TGCGCCAGCAGTACGCCTAGCGGGAGGGCCGAAGAGGCCTACGAGCAGTACTTC	CASSTPSGRAEEAYEQYF
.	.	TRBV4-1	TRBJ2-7	TGCGCCAGCGCCAAGGATAGGGTCTACGAGCAGTACTTC	CASAKDRVYEQYF
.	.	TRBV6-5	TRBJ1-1	TGTGCCAGCACCAAAAACACTGAAGCTTTCTTT	CASTKNTEAFF
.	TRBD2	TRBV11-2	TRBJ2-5	TGTGCCAGCAGCCACGGGACTAGCGGGAGGGGAGGCGCAGAGACCCAGTACTTC	CASSHGTSGRGGAETQYF
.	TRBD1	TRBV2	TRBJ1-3	TGTGCCAGCGAACGGGGGGGGACAGGTCTCTTTGGAAACACCATATATTTT	CASERGGTGLFGNTIYF
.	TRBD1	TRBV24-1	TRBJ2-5	TGTGCCACCAGTGACGGACAGGGCGCGGAGACCCAGTACTTC	CATSDGQGAETQYF
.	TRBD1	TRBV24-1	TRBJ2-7	TGTGCCACCAGTGACCCGGGACAGGGCTCCTACGAGCAGTACTTC	CATSDPGQGSYEQYF
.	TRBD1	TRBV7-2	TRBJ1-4	TGTGCCAGCAGCTCCCCGGGACAGTCCATAGTTGCAACTAATGAAAAACTGTTTTTT	CASSSPGQSIVATNEKLFF
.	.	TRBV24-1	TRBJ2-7	TGTGCCACCAGTGATTACAGGGACGAGCAGTACTTC	CATSDYRDEQYF
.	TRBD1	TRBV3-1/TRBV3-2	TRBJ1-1	TGTGCCAGCAGCCCAGGGACAGTAGGCGCTGAAGCTTTCTTT	CASSPGTVGAEAFF
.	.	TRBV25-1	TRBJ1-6	TGTGCCAGCAGTGATCAGGGAGGATCACCCCTCCACTTT	CASSDQGGSPLHF
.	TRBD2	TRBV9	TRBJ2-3	TGTGCCAGCAGCGCTATTAGCGGGACGCAGTATTTT	CASSAISGTQYF
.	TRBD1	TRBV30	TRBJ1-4	TGTGCCTGGAGGACAGGGAGGGGCGAAAAACTGTTTTTT	CAWRTGRGEKLFF
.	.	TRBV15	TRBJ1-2	TGTGCCACCAGCAGAGAGGAGGGAGCGGGCTACACCTTC	CATSREEGAGYTF
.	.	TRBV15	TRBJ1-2	TGTGCCACCAGCATCCAAACAGGGATGGTAGGCTACACCTTC	CATSIQTGMVGYTF
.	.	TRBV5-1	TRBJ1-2	TGCGCCAGCAGCTTGGACGGTTTTAACTATGGCTACACCTTC	CASSLDGFNYGYTF
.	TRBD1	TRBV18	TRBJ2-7	TGTGCCAGCTCACCCCTACAGGGGGCGGTATACGAGCAGTACTTC	CASSPLQGAVYEQYF
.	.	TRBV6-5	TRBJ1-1	TGTGCCAGCAGTTACTCTATAGGAGGGGGAGGCACTGAAGCTTTCTTT	CASSYSIGGGGTEAFF
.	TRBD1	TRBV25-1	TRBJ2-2	TGTGCCAGCAGCAACGCGCTGGGACAGGGGAACACCGGGGAGCTGTTTTTT	CASSNALGQGNTGELFF
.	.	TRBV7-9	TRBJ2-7	TGTGCCAGCAGCGGGGCAGGGCTGACATACGAGCAGTACTTC	CASSGAGLTYEQYF
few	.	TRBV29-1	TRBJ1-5	TGCAGCGTAGGAGACAGTCACCAGCCCCAGCATTTT	CSVGDSHQPQHF
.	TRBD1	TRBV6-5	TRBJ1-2	TGTGCCAGCGGTTATCGGGGTGGACAGGGGGCTTATGGCTACACCTTC	CASGYRGGQGAYGYTF
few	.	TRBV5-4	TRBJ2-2	TGTGCCAGCAGCCCCCGTTTGGCGAACACCGGGGAGCTGTTTTTT	CASSPRLANTGELFF
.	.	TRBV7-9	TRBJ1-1	TGTGCCAGCAGCTCAAACTATCCGAACACTGAAGCTTTCTTT	CASSSNYPNTEAFF
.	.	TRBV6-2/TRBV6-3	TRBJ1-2	TGTGCCAGCAGTCAACAGTACTATGGCTACACCTTC	CASSQQYYGYTF
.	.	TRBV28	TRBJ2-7	TGTGCCAGCAGTTTTAGGTCACGAAACACCCTACATAGTCCGTACTTC	CASSFRSRNTLHSPYF
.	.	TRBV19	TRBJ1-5	TGTGCCAGTAGAGATCCGGGTTCGTCTAAAAATCAGCCCCAGCATTTT	CASRDPGSSKNQPQHF
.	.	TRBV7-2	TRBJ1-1	TGTGCCAGCAGCTTAGCGGTGGGGGGCTTTTCTGAAGCTTTCTTT	CASSLAVGGFSEAFF
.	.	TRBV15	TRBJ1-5	TGTGCCACCGGGAAAGGGTGGGAGCCCCAGCATTTT	CATGKGWEPQHF
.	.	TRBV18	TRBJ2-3	TGTGCCAGCTCACCTTTACAGGGCTTGTCAACGACAGATACGCAGTATTTT	CASSPLQGLSTTDTQYF
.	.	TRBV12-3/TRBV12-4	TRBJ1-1	TGTGCCAGCAAACTTTACACTGAAGCTTTCTTT	CASKLYTEAFF
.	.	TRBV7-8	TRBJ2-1	TGTGCCAGCAGGGGGCCTAGCTCCTACAATGAGCAGTTCTTC	CASRGPSSYNEQFF
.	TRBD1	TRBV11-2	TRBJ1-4	TGTGCCAGCAGCTTCAATCCGGGACAGGGTTCGGAAAAACTGTTTTTT	CASSFNPGQGSEKLFF
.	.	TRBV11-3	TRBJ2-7	TGTGCCAGCAGCTTAGGTAGTTGGGGCGAGCAGTACTTC	CASSLGSWGEQYF
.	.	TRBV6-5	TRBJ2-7	TGTGCCAGCAGAGTCGGAATTGTAGAGTACGAGCAGTACTTC	CASRVGIVEYEQYF
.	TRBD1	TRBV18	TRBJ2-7	TGTGCCAGCTCCCAACAGGGGGTCCACGAGCAGTACTTC	CASSQQGVHEQYF
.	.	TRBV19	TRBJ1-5	TGTGCCAGTAGCCTAATCAGACAGATCTATAGCAATCAGCCCCAGCATTTT	CASSLIRQIYSNQPQHF
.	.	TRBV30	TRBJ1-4	TGTGCCTGGAGTGCCCCGGGACAAAATGGGGAAAAACTGTTTTTT	CAWSAPGQNGEKLFF
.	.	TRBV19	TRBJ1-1	TGTGCCAGTAGGCCCAGGGAGAACACTGAAGCTTTCTTT	CASRPRENTEAFF
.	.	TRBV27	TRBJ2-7	TGTGCCAGCAGTTACTCTAGTACCTTGTCCTACGAGCAGTACTTC	CASSYSSTLSYEQYF
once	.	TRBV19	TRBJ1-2	TGTGCCAGTAGTGCCAGGGACTATGGCTACACCTTC	CASSARDYGYTF
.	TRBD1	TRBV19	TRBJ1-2	TGTGCCAGTAGTACGGGGGACAGGGGGCGCGTTGGCTACACCTTC	CASSTGDRGRVGYTF